Described below is a single T cell receptor beta chain sequence and its context. The sample originates from a study of T cell responses to AZD1222 COVID-19 vaccine. Germline CDR1 reads KGHDR; CDR2 reads SFDVKD. The CDR3 is made up of 12 amino acids. The V end lost 5 bases, the J end lost 3 bases, and 4 bases lay between the germline ends. Measured with immunoSEQ multiplex PCR; TCRdb has only the in-frame clones, and not every one. The sample lists 150,000 to 200,000 clones, 80% to 95% occurring once. This receptor was taken from an adult in good health. The material sequenced was peripheral blood, taken on day 0 of AZD1222 vaccination. This chain joins TRBV24-1 and TRBJ2-1; D uncertain. CDR3 region: CATSVHYNEQFF. The CDR3 DNA is TGTGCCACCAGTGTTCACTACAATGAGCAGTTCTTC.